These 32 T cell receptor beta chains originate from one sample sequenced in a study of spatial heterogeneity in lung cancer (dated by TCRdb to between 2017 and 2020). Summary of the overall study and its limitations: The tumor nonsynonymous mutation count correlated with the number of expanded intratumoral alpha and beta TCRs.

This specimen's time point label, interpreted: sample taken at primary tumor resection. Library prep was done by 5' RACE. Instrument used: NextSeq 500. Using fastp trimming at Q25 and MiXCR clonotype assembly, TCRdb reanalyzed the public sequencing data and kept in-frame beta chains. Every distinct CDR3 protein forms one entry, paired with its most common genes and DNA. The sample includes around 15,000 distinct CDR3 sequences, with less than 9.5% observed a single time. 7% to 10% of the sample rests with the top ten. Their antigen targets remain unknown. The sample was lung tumor tissue, taken at surgery. The receptors were gathered from a male donor with early-stage non-small cell lung cancer.

The chain combines TRBV12-3 or TRBV12-4 with TRBJ2-7, with 7 bases lining up with TRBD2. The CDR3 is 12 residues long. V lost 8 bases and J lost 6; bases outside the gene matches: 7. CDR3 nucleotide sequence: TGTGCCAGCGGGCGGACTAGAGGCGAGCAGTACGTC. It yields the protein CASGRTRGEQYV.

The table lists this clonotype with many counts. This rearrangement joins TRBV19 to TRBJ1-2; 11 nucleotides align to TRBD1. J was trimmed by 5 bases and V by 7 bases; bases with no gene match: 9. Germline values: CDR1 LNHDA, CDR2 SQIVND (reference sequence). The CDR3 has 15 amino acids. The CDR3 DNA sequence: TGTGCCAGTAACCCCGGGACAGGGGGTAGTTATGGCTACACCTTC. It encodes CASNPGTGGSYGYTF.

This clonotype was seen only a few times. This CDR3 is CASSPHLGGAGSYNEQFF. Written as DNA, the CDR3 is TGTGCCAGCAGCCCTCATCTCGGGGGGGCGGGTTCCTACAATGAGCAGTTCTTC. The V gene is TRBV12-3 or TRBV12-4, the J gene TRBJ2-1; TRBD2 agrees at 8 bases. The CDR3 loop spans 18 amino acids. Unmatched junction bases numbered 14, after V lost 6 bases and J lost 1 base.

The sample holds many counts of this clonotype. This rearrangement joins TRBV18 to TRBJ1-5, with D maybe TRBD1 (5 bases). Germline CDR1 and CDR2: KGHSH and LQKENI. The CDR3 consists of 15 residues. Trimming took 3 bases from V and 0 from J, leaving 9 bases between them. DNA for the CDR3: TGTGCCAGCTCACCTGACAGTAATAGCAATCAGCCCCAGCATTTT. It specifies CASSPDSNSNQPQHF.

The genes are TRBV5-1 and TRBJ2-3, with 7 bases fitting TRBD2. From germline, CDR1 is SGHRS and CDR2 YFSETQ. The V segment lost 1 base and the J segment 0 bases; nucleotides outside the gene matches: 8. This CDR3 has 17 amino acids. CDR3 nucleotide sequence: TGCGCCAGCAGCTTGCTCCGGGCGGGGGAAAGCACAGATACGCAGTATTTT. Its translation is CASSLLRAGESTDTQYF.

At least ten counts were recorded for this clonotype. The chain combines TRBV20-1 with TRBJ2-1, with 7 positions matching TRBD2. Losses at the gene ends were 0 bases for V and 6 bases for J; bases not matched to a gene: 8. The CDR3 extends over 15 amino acids. Germline assignment: CDR1 DFQATT and CDR2 SNEGSKA (reference sequence). The CDR3 region is CSARDQAGRGNEQFF. The CDR3 bases are TGCAGTGCTAGAGATCAAGCGGGGCGGGGCAATGAGCAGTTCTTC.

This clonotype appeared many times. The CDR3 bases are TGTGCCAGCAGTCCCCTCGAAGGGGCACAAGAGACCCAGTACTTC. Translation: CASSPLEGAQETQYF. The rearrangement links TRBV27 to TRBJ2-5; maybe TRBD1 (5 bases). Per germline, CDR1 MNHEY and CDR2 SMNVEV (reference sequence). CDR3 length equals 15 residues. Trimming cost V 5 bases and J 2 bases, with 15 bases left between them.

Of note for this clonotype: This may come from a read error, since a much larger clone is one base off. This sequence joins TRBV5-1 and TRBJ2-5, with D hard to call. The CDR3 contains 14 residues. The V end was cut by 3 bases, the J end by 1 base, with 10 bases between. Germline V CDR1 and CDR2: SGHRS, YFSETQ. CDR3 bases: TGCGCCAGCAGCTCAAGCAGTTGCCAAGAGACCCAGTACTTC. Translation gives CASSSSSCQETQYF.

This clonotype has ten or more counts. The chain uses TRBV10-3 and TRBJ1-5; no clear D. V dropped 0 bases and J dropped 0 bases, with 3 bases sitting between them. This CDR3 contains 14 residues. Germline V lookup: CDR1 ENHRY, CDR2 SYGVKD. CDR3: CAISESDSNQPQHF. The CDR3, as DNA: TGTGCCATCAGTGAGTCAGATAGCAATCAGCCCCAGCATTTT.

At least ten counts were recorded for this clonotype. The chain recombines TRBV4-1 with TRBJ2-3; 8 nucleotides match TRBD1. V dropped 1 base and J dropped 5; count of bases not matched to a gene: 11. The CDR3 is made up of 17 amino acids. CDR1 and CDR2 from the germline V gene are MGHRA and YSYEKL. The CDR3 region has the DNA TGCGCCAGCAGCCAAGGTCTTCGGCAGGGGGCGCGAGATACGCAGTATTTT. Its protein is CASSQGLRQGARDTQYF.

The rearrangement links TRBV27 to TRBJ1-3, with a possible D match to TRBD1 (5 bases). The CDR3 runs 13 residues. Deletions cut 6 bases from V and 4 bases from J, with 10 bases between. The germline CDR1 and CDR2 sequences are MNHEY and SMNVEV (reference sequence). The CDR3 DNA reads as TGTGCCAGCAGGGAGGGGTCGGGAAACACCATATATTTT. The encoded protein is CASREGSGNTIYF.

This clonotype was recorded many times. The genes are TRBV21-1 and TRBJ1-4. TRBV21-1 is a pseudogene. CDR3 length: 14 amino acids. This CDR3 reads CASLPERADEKLFF. Here the CDR3 DNA reads TGTGCCAGCCTCCCCGAGCGGGCCGATGAAAAACTGTTTTTT.

This clonotype was picked up a small number of times. The chain joins TRBV6-1 to TRBJ2-3; D gene uncertain. CDR3 length equals 13 residues. Trimming cost V 5 bases and J 3 bases, with 9 bases left between them. Looked up from germline, CDR1 is MNHNS and CDR2 is SASEGT. The DNA for the CDR3 is TGTGCCAGCAGTTTCCAACCTACAGATACGCAGTATTTT. This gives the protein CASSFQPTDTQYF.

This clonotype has more than one count but fewer than ten. V and J are TRBV20-1 and TRBJ2-7; 9 bases are shared with TRBD1. Germline trimming cut 1 base from V and 9 bases from J; bases unmatched to any gene: 13. Germline CDR1 is DFQATT and CDR2 is SNEGSKA (reference sequence). CDR3 length: 15 amino acids. The CDR3 coding sequence is TGCAGTGCTAGAGCCACCGACAGGGGGGGCTCGGGGCAGTACGTC. Protein: CSARATDRGGSGQYV.

This clonotype was found a few times. This chain joins TRBV11-2 and TRBJ2-7, with D unresolved. There are 13 residues in the CDR3. Germline assignment: CDR1 SGHAT and CDR2 FQNNGV. V was trimmed by 2 bases and J by 3 bases, leaving 8 bases between them. This chain's CDR3 is CASSLHTVYEQYV. In nucleotides, the CDR3 is TGTGCCAGCAGCTTACACACAGTCTACGAGCAGTACGTC.

This clonotype showed up many times. V and J are TRBV19 and TRBJ2-6; TRBD2 might be the D (5 bases). The CDR3 contains 16 residues. Per germline, CDR1 LNHDA and CDR2 SQIVND (reference sequence). The V and J ends lost 2 bases and 0 bases respectively, with 8 bases between them. CDR3 residues: CASSITGNSGANVLTF. CDR3 bases: TGTGCCAGTAGTATAACGGGGAACTCTGGGGCCAACGTCCTGACTTTC.

This clonotype has a count of ten or more. The chain employs TRBV4-1 and TRBJ1-1; no definite D call. This CDR3 is 14 amino acids long. Trimming stripped 0 bases from V and 1 base from J, with 6 bases between. The germline gives CDR1 MGHRA, CDR2 YSYEKL. CDR3 sequence reads: CASSQDPGNTEAFF. In DNA form, the CDR3 reads TGCGCCAGCAGCCAAGATCCAGGGAACACTGAAGCTTTCTTT.

This clonotype came up a few times. This sequence joins TRBV7-2 and TRBJ2-6; a weak D match, TRBD2 (6 bases). The V end lost 3 bases, the J end lost 1 base, and 7 bases lay between the germline ends. Germline V gene sequence: CDR1 SGHTA, CDR2 FQGNSA. This CDR3 has 15 residues. The CDR3 loop reads CASSLGGSGANVLTF. In nucleotides, the CDR3 is TGTGCCAGCAGCTTGGGGGGATCTGGGGCCAACGTCCTGACTTTC.

V is TRBV5-1 and J is TRBJ2-2; D might be TRBD2 (6 bases). This CDR3 region has 14 residues. CDR1 and CDR2 from the germline V gene are SGHRS and YFSETQ. Trimming removed 4 bases at V and 7 bases at J, with 14 bases between. The CDR3 DNA is TGCGCCAGCAGCCCATGGGCGGGGAACGGGGAGCTGTTTTTT. The encoded protein is CASSPWAGNGELFF.

This clonotype was picked up many times. The rearrangement uses TRBV29-1 and TRBJ1-2, with a tentative D call TRBD1 (5 bases). V dropped 7 bases and J dropped 7 bases, with 16 bases sitting between them. The germline CDR1 and CDR2 sequences are SQVTM and ANQGSEA. The CDR3 extends over 12 amino acids. The CDR3 is CSEEGPGSGYTF. CDR3 DNA sequence: TGCAGCGAGGAGGGGCCTGGTAGTGGCTACACCTTC.

The chain recombines TRBV4-2 with TRBJ2-1; 7 nucleotides line up with TRBD1. With V trimmed by 4 bases and J by 2 bases, 11 bases remained unmatched. The germline V gene has CDR1 LGHNA and CDR2 YNFKEQ. This CDR3 spans 17 amino acids. CDR3 region: CASSRGLTGLTYNEQFF. CDR3 nucleotides: TGTGCCAGCAGCCGTGGCCTGACAGGGCTCACCTACAATGAGCAGTTCTTC.

The table lists this clonotype with many counts. The rearrangement uses TRBV7-8 and TRBJ2-1; 8 nucleotides match TRBD2. There are 15 residues in the CDR3. CDR1 is SGHVS and CDR2 is FQNEAQ in the germline V gene. Germline trimming cut 1 base from V and 4 bases from J; bases unmatched to any gene: 3. CDR3 DNA sequence: TGTGCCAGCAGCTTAGAGACTAGCGAATACAATGAGCAGTTCTTC. Translating it yields CASSLETSEYNEQFF. Full variable domain (outside the CDR3, taken from reference TRBV7-8 and TRBJ2-1): GAGVSQSPRYKVAKRGQDVALRCDPISGHVSLFWYQQALGQGPEFLTYFQNEAQLDKSGLPSDRFFAERPEGSVSTLKIQRTQQEDSAVYLCASSLETSEYNEQFFGPGTRLTVL.

This clonotype was seen ten or more times. The J gene is TRBJ2-5, the V gene TRBV20-1, with 12 bases identical to TRBD2. From germline, CDR1 is DFQATT and CDR2 SNEGSKA (reference sequence). Trimming at V came to 5 bases and at J to 4 bases, leaving 8 bases not matched to a gene. The CDR3 is made up of 15 amino acids. The CDR3 region is CSAYPSGRAGETQYF. The CDR3, as DNA: TGCAGTGCTTATCCTAGCGGGAGGGCCGGAGAGACCCAGTACTTC.

The chain carries TRBV20-1 and TRBJ2-1, with 7 bases fitting TRBD2. Trimming took 2 bases from V and 4 from J; bases not matched to a gene: 11. This CDR3 region has 16 residues. From germline, CDR1 is DFQATT and CDR2 SNEGSKA (reference sequence). This CDR3 reads CSARSSKRGSYNEQFF. In DNA, the CDR3 is TGCAGTGCTAGATCCTCCAAGCGGGGATCTTACAATGAGCAGTTCTTC.

The rearrangement uses TRBV2 and TRBJ2-7; no clear D gene. This CDR3 is 14 amino acids long. CDR1 is SNHLY, CDR2 FYNNEI, per germline. The ends were cut back, 6 bases at V and 3 bases at J, with 15 bases in the middle. The chain's CDR3 is CASRRAAQDYEQYV. The CDR3, as DNA: TGTGCCAGCAGAAGGGCAGCCCAAGACTACGAGCAGTACGTC.

This clonotype was detected ten times or more. The chain has TRBV7-2 and TRBJ1-2; D call uncertain. CDR3 length equals 13 residues. Trimming removed 4 bases from V and 4 bases from J, with 10 bases in between. Germline values: CDR1 SGHTA, CDR2 FQGNSA. The CDR3 region is CASSSTASYGYTF. CDR3 bases: TGTGCCAGCAGCTCCACAGCTAGCTATGGCTACACCTTC.

The table lists this clonotype with a few counts. The chain has TRBV7-9 and TRBJ2-4; 9 bases are a match to TRBD1. Germline trimming cut 1 base from V and 7 bases from J; bases unmatched to any gene: 5. This CDR3 spans 15 amino acids. Per germline, CDR1 SEHNR and CDR2 FQNEAQ (reference sequence). The CDR3 spells CASSLETGGRNIQYF. Here the CDR3 DNA reads TGTGCCAGCAGCTTAGAGACAGGGGGACGGAACATTCAGTACTTC.

This clonotype was observed many times. The chain employs TRBV30 and TRBJ1-4; D not resolved. Germline loops: CDR1 GTSNPN, CDR2 SVGIG (reference sequence). The CDR3 runs to 12 residues. V lost 0 bases, J lost 8 bases, and 7 bases lay in between. CDR3 amino acids: CAWSVLGEKLFF. The CDR3 bases are TGTGCCTGGAGTGTACTCGGCGAAAAACTGTTTTTT.

The sample holds many counts of this clonotype. This chain connects TRBV19 to TRBJ2-1; TRBD1 matches 7 bases. The germline V gene has CDR1 LNHDA and CDR2 SQIVND (reference sequence). This CDR3 contains 15 residues. Trimming took 6 bases from V and 4 from J; bases not matched to a gene: 9. CDR3: CASSAGGVWYNEQFF. The CDR3 DNA sequence: TGTGCCAGTAGCGCAGGGGGAGTCTGGTACAATGAGCAGTTCTTC. The full variable domain, with the rest looked up from reference TRBV19 and TRBJ2-1, is DGGITQSPKYLFRKEGQNVTLSCEQNLNHDAMYWYRQDPGQGLRLIYYSQIVNDFQKGDIAEGYSVSREKKESFPLTVTSAQKNPTAFYLCASSAGGVWYNEQFFGPGTRLTVL.

This clonotype appeared many times. This chain connects TRBV9 to TRBJ2-5, with D unresolved. Germline V gene data show CDR1 as SGDLS and CDR2 as YYNGEE. There are 16 residues in the CDR3. V shed 4 bases and J shed 5 bases, with 21 bases lying between them. The CDR3 loop is CASSRDSGFGRETQYF. The DNA for the CDR3 is TGTGCCAGCAGCCGAGACTCAGGCTTTGGCCGGGAGACCCAGTACTTC.

There are many counts of this clonotype. The chain has TRBV14 and TRBJ2-1; the match to TRBD1 covers 9 bases. The CDR3 runs 16 residues. With 0 bases clipped from V and 7 bases from J, the junction kept 7 bases outside the gene matches. Looked up from germline, CDR1 is SGHDN and CDR2 is FVKESK. CDR3 residues: CASSQEQDRGWNEQFF. The CDR3 DNA sequence: TGTGCCAGCAGCCAAGAGCAGGACAGGGGATGGAATGAGCAGTTCTTC.

The table lists this clonotype with a few counts. The chain employs TRBV5-1 and TRBJ2-2; a possible D gene is TRBD2 (6 bases). Germline-derived CDR1 and CDR2 are SGHRS and YFSETQ. The CDR3 consists of 14 residues. V was trimmed by 4 bases and J by 9 bases, leaving 16 bases between them. The CDR3 spells CASSTGTASRELFF. In DNA, the CDR3 is TGCGCCAGCAGCACCGGGACTGCCTCCCGGGAGCTGTTTTTT.